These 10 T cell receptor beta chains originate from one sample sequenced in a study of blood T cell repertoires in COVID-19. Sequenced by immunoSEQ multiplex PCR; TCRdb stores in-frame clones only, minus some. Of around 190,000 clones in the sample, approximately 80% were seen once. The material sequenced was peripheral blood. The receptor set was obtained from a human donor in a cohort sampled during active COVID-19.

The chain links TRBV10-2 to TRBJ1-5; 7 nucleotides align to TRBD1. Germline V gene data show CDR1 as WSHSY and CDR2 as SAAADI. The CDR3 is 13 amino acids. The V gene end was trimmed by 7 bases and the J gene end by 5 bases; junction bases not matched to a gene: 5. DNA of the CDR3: TGCGCCAGCAATGGGGACAGTTATCAGCCCCAGCATTTT. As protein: CASNGDSYQPQHF.

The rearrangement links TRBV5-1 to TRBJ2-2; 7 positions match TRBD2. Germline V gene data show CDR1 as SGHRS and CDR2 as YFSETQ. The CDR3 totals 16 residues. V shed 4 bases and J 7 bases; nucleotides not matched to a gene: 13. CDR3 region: CASSRRGEGQGGELFF. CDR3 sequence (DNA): TGCGCCAGCAGCCGCCGGGGGGAGGGCCAAGGCGGGGAGCTGTTTTTT.

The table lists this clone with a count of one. The CDR3 is CASSWDSMTGELFF. CDR3 sequence (DNA): TGTGCCAGCAGTTGGGACAGCATGACCGGGGAGCTGTTTTTT. The rearrangement joins TRBV6-5 to TRBJ2-2; 7 bases match TRBD1. The CDR3 contains 14 residues. V gave up 4 bases and J gave up 5 bases; unmatched junction bases: 4. Germline assignment: CDR1 MNHEY and CDR2 SVGAGI.

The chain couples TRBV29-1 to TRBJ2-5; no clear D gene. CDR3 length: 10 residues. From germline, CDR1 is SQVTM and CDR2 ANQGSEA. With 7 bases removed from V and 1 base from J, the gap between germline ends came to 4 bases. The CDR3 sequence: CSAGQETQYF. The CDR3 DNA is TGCAGCGCCGGCCAAGAGACCCAGTACTTC.

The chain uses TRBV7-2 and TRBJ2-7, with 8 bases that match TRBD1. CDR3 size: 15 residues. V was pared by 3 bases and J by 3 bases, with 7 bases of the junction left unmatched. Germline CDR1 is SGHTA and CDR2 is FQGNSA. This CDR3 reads CASSLAGTGYYEQYF. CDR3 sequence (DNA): TGTGCCAGCAGCTTGGCCGGGACAGGTTACTACGAGCAGTACTTC.

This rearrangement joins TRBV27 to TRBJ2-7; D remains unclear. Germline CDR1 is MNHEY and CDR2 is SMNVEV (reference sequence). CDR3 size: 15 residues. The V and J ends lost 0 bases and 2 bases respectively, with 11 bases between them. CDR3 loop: CASSLSLTGPYEQYF. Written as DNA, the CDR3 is TGTGCCAGCAGTTTATCCCTAACGGGTCCCTACGAGCAGTACTTC.

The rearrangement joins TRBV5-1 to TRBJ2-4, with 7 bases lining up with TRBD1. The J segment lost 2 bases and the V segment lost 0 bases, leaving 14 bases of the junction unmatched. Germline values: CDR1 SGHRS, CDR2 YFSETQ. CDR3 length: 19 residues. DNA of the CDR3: TGCGCCAGCAGCTTGGATCCGACAACAGGGGAGAGGTCCAAAAACATTCAGTACTTC. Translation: CASSLDPTTGERSKNIQYF.

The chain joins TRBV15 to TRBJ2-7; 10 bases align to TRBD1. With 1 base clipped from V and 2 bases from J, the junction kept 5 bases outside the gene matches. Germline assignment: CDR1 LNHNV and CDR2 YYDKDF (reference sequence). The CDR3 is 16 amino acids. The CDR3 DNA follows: TGTGCCACCAGCAGAGTCCGCGGACAGGGGGCCTACGAGCAGTACTTC. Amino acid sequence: CATSRVRGQGAYEQYF.

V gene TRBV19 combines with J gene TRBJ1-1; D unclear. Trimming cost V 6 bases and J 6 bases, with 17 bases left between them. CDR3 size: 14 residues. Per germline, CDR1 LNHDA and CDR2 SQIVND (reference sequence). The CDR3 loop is CASRTPGVYAEAFF. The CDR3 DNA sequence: TGTGCCAGTAGGACGCCCGGGGTCTACGCTGAAGCTTTCTTT.

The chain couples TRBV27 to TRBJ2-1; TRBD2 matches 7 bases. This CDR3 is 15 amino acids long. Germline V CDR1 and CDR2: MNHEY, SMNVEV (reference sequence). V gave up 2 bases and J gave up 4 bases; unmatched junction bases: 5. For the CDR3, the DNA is TGTGCCAGCAGTTTAAGGTCTAGCGGTTACAATGAGCAGTTCTTC. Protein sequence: CASSLRSSGYNEQFF.